The 24 T cell receptor beta chains given below trace back to one sample, sequenced in a study of T-cell reconstitution after alpha-beta-depleted transplantation in children. Researchers prepared the TCRbeta library using unique molecular identifiers, the study reports. From the PCR reads, TCRdb called clonotypes with MiXCR, one entry per CDR3 protein. The sample shows around 380,000 distinct CDR3 sequences, roughly 10% of them seen only once. This material consisted of PBMCs from the stem cell graft donor, taken from the stem cell graft. The receptors derive from a human donor who donated a stem cell graft to a child with acute myeloid leukemia.

This clonotype was counted many times. The genes are TRBV5-1 and TRBJ2-5; D not resolved. The CDR3 length is 14 residues. Deletions cut 1 base from V and 3 bases from J, with 10 bases between. Per germline, CDR1 SGHRS and CDR2 YFSETQ. CDR3: CASSLNSQKETQYF. The DNA for the CDR3 is TGCGCCAGCAGCTTGAACAGCCAAAAAGAGACCCAGTACTTC.

The chain recombines TRBV7-2 with TRBJ2-7; D remains ambiguous. The germline V gene encodes CDR1 SGHTA and CDR2 FQGNSA. Trimming stripped 5 bases from V and 2 bases from J, with 1 base between. The CDR3 extends over 10 amino acids. CDR3 loop: CASSPYEQYV. As DNA, the CDR3 is TGTGCCAGCAGCCCCTACGAGCAGTACGTC.

The chain links TRBV19 to TRBJ1-2; tentative D call: TRBD1 (6 bases). The CDR3 loop spans 11 amino acids. CDR1 is LNHDA, CDR2 SQIVND, per germline (reference sequence). Trimming left V 10 bases short and J 3 bases short, with 9 bases between. CDR3 DNA: TGTGCCACAACAGGGTACTATGGCTACACCTTC. Its translation is CATTGYYGYTF.

This clonotype was found many times. The genes are TRBV5-1 and TRBJ1-6; weak D call: TRBD1 (5 bases). The V end lost 3 bases, the J end lost 7 bases, and 14 bases lay between the germline ends. Germline loops: CDR1 SGHRS, CDR2 YFSETQ. The CDR3 covers 15 residues. DNA for the CDR3: TGCGCCAGCAGCTGGACACTAGGGGAGAATTCACCCCTCCACTTT. Its translation: CASSWTLGENSPLHF.

This clonotype was detected only a few times. The chain combines TRBV4-2 with TRBJ1-1; TRBD1 might be the D (5 bases). The CDR3 runs 13 residues. Trimming left V 4 bases short and J 4 bases short, with 10 bases between. From germline, CDR1 is LGHNA and CDR2 YNFKEQ. CDR3 DNA: TGTGCCAGCAGCCGGGACCCTGGCACTGAAGCTTTCTTT. Its translation: CASSRDPGTEAFF.

This clonotype has just a few counts. The chain is built from TRBV5-1 and TRBJ2-6; possibly TRBD1 for D (6 bases). The CDR3 has 17 residues. Trimming took 0 bases from V and 0 from J, leaving 10 bases between them. The V gene's germline CDR1 is SGHRS and CDR2 YFSETQ. CDR3: CASSLEGHHSGANVLTF. In nucleotides, the CDR3 is TGCGCCAGCAGCTTGGAGGGACACCACTCTGGGGCCAACGTCCTGACTTTC.

The gene calls are TRBV20-1 and TRBJ1-5; the match to TRBD1 covers 7 bases. Looked up from germline, CDR1 is DFQATT and CDR2 is SNEGSKA (reference sequence). This CDR3 is built from 17 residues. V was pared by 5 bases and J by 1 base, with 14 bases of the junction left unmatched. The CDR3 loop reads CSAGSRDSGVSNQPQHF. Here the CDR3 DNA reads TGCAGTGCTGGATCCCGGGACAGCGGGGTCAGCAATCAGCCCCAGCATTTT.

This clonotype was detected ten times or more. The genes are TRBV27 and TRBJ2-5; D gene uncertain. V lost 5 bases and J 5 bases, leaving 21 bases between the germline ends. The CDR3 contains 16 residues. The V gene's germline CDR1 is MNHEY and CDR2 SMNVEV (reference sequence). CDR3 nucleotides: TGTGCCAGCAGTCCACTACCCCTAAATAGTTGGGAGACCCAGTACTTC. It specifies CASSPLPLNSWETQYF.

This clonotype was picked up a small number of times. The gene calls are TRBV10-2 and TRBJ2-7, with a possible D match to TRBD2 (6 bases). Trimming removed 0 bases from V and 3 bases from J, with 6 bases in between. The CDR3 contains 13 residues. In germline, CDR1 is WSHSY, CDR2 SAAADI. The CDR3 DNA sequence: TGCGCCAGCAGTGAGTCGCGGGGCTACGAGCAGTACTTC. Residues: CASSESRGYEQYF.

Only a few counts were recorded for this clonotype. V gene TRBV10-3 combines with J gene TRBJ2-1, with TRBD2 matching 7 bases. CDR3 length: 17 amino acids. The germline gives CDR1 ENHRY, CDR2 SYGVKD. Losses at the gene ends were 1 base for V and 0 bases for J; bases not matched to a gene: 6. The CDR3 DNA sequence: TGTGCCATCAGTGAGTTATGGCGGGGGAGCTCCTACAATGAGCAGTTCTTC. Residues: CAISELWRGSSYNEQFF.

This clonotype was picked up a small number of times. This chain connects TRBV5-1 to TRBJ1-2; TRBD1 aligns across 7 bases. The CDR3 is 15 amino acids. Germline-derived CDR1 and CDR2 are SGHRS and YFSETQ. Trimming at V came to 0 bases and at J to 8 bases, leaving 10 bases not matched to a gene. Here the CDR3 reads CASSLAIQGLGGYTF. For the CDR3, the DNA is TGCGCCAGCAGCTTGGCCATACAGGGGTTAGGAGGCTACACCTTC.

This clonotype was recorded many times. The chain is built from TRBV21-1 and TRBJ1-4; TRBD1 is the table's D call, not checked against the DNA. TRBV21-1 constitutes a pseudogene. The length of the CDR3 is 15 residues. This chain's CDR3 is CASSKVWGTNEKLFF. CDR3 sequence (DNA): TGTGCCAGCAGCAAAGTTTGGGGGACTAATGAAAAACTGTTTTTT.

The CDR3 DNA is TGTGCCAGCAGTACTAGCGGGTACAATGAGCAGTTCTTC. It yields the protein CASSTSGYNEQFF. The chain links TRBV7-9 to TRBJ2-1; 9 bases fit TRBD2. CDR1 SEHNR and CDR2 FQNEAQ come from the germline V gene (reference sequence). The CDR3 length is 13 residues. J lost 4 bases, V lost 6 bases, and 1 base had no gene match.

J is TRBJ2-1 and V is TRBV11-3; the match to TRBD2 covers 8 bases. V shed 1 base, J shed 2 bases, and the junction held 4 bases outside the gene matches. This CDR3 region has 16 residues. CDR1 SGHNT and CDR2 YENEEA come from the germline V gene. The DNA of the CDR3 is TGTGCCAGCAGCTTAGCGGGGGGGGAACCCTACAATGAGCAGTTCTTC. It codes for CASSLAGGEPYNEQFF.

There are a few counts of this clonotype. The rearrangement joins TRBV5-4 to TRBJ2-3; D gene uncertain. The CDR3 extends over 18 amino acids. V was trimmed by 2 bases and J by 1 base, leaving 20 bases between them. Germline CDR1 SGHNT, CDR2 YYREEE (reference sequence). The CDR3 here is CASSFDGWLPSGTDTQYF. In DNA, the CDR3 is TGTGCCAGCAGCTTCGACGGGTGGCTCCCTTCTGGCACAGATACGCAGTATTTT. Filled out from reference TRBV5-4 and TRBJ2-3, the complete variable domain reads ETGVTQSPTHLIKTRGQQVTLRCSSQSGHNTVSWYQQALGQGPQFIFQYYREEENGRGNFPPRFSGLQFPNYSSELNVNALELDDSALYLCASSFDGWLPSGTDTQYFGPGTRLTVL.

The rearrangement joins TRBV5-1 to TRBJ2-7; 8 positions agree with TRBD2. The CDR3 sequence is 14 residues long. The germline V gene encodes CDR1 SGHRS and CDR2 YFSETQ. V lost 0 bases and J lost 7; bases outside the gene matches: 6. The CDR3 here is CASSLGTSTQEQYF. The CDR3 coding sequence is TGCGCCAGCAGCTTGGGGACTAGCACTCAAGAGCAGTACTTC.

This clonotype was observed at least ten times. This chain links TRBV7-9 with TRBJ2-5; D not resolved. Germline assignment: CDR1 SEHNR and CDR2 FQNEAQ (reference sequence). The CDR3 extends over 12 amino acids. V lost 4 bases and J 7 bases, leaving 10 bases between the germline ends. This CDR3 reads CASSSGTGTQYF. The CDR3 region has the DNA TGTGCCAGCAGCTCGGGCACGGGGACCCAGTACTTC.

Only a few counts were recorded for this clonotype. The chain joins TRBV5-5 to TRBJ2-2; D call uncertain. The germline gives CDR1 SGHKS, CDR2 YYEKEE (reference sequence). The germline V and J ends were trimmed by 3 bases and 1 base, with 10 bases remaining between them. The CDR3 consists of 15 residues. The CDR3 nucleotides read TGTGCCAGCAGCTGGGATGGGTGGAACACCGGGGAGCTGTTTTTT. Residues: CASSWDGWNTGELFF.

This clonotype was observed a few times. The rearrangement uses TRBV10-2 and TRBJ2-3; 7 positions agree with TRBD2. This CDR3 has 14 residues. V was clipped by 2 bases and J by 4 bases; unmatched bases: 3. The V gene's germline CDR1 is WSHSY and CDR2 SAAADI. The DNA of the CDR3 is TGCGCCAGCAGTGAGCTGGGGGGGGCAGATACGCAGTATTTT. Translating it yields CASSELGGADTQYF.

The chain uses TRBV20-1 and TRBJ1-6; D unclear. The CDR3 spans 13 residues. With 1 base removed from V and 6 bases from J, the gap between germline ends came to 7 bases. CDR1 and CDR2 (germline): DFQATT, SNEGSKA (reference sequence). Here the CDR3 DNA reads TGCAGTGCTAGAGGGTTCCTTAATTCACCCCTCCACTTT. Translation gives CSARGFLNSPLHF.

The chain carries TRBV20-1 and TRBJ1-5; TRBD1 might be the D (5 bases). V was pared by 5 bases and J by 5 bases, with 13 bases between. CDR3 length: 13 residues. From germline, CDR1 is DFQATT and CDR2 SNEGSKA (reference sequence). CDR3 DNA: TGCAGTGCTCTCGGGGGGGTCGATCAGCCCCAGCATTTT. The encoded protein is CSALGGVDQPQHF.

This clonotype was detected a few times. The rearrangement links TRBV4-3 to TRBJ2-1; D may be TRBD2 (6 bases). CDR3 length: 16 amino acids. Trimming shortened V by 1 base and J by 6 bases, and 16 bases separated the two germline ends. Germline V CDR1 and CDR2: LGHNA, YSLEER. The CDR3: CASSQAFGRSANEQFF. The CDR3 DNA reads as TGCGCCAGCAGCCAAGCGTTTGGGAGGTCGGCCAATGAGCAGTTCTTC.

This clonotype was picked up a small number of times. In nucleotides, the CDR3 is TGTGCCAGCAGCTTAAGTTCCGCCACTGAAGCTTTCTTT. Translation gives CASSLSSATEAFF. V is TRBV7-8 and J is TRBJ1-1; no reliable D call. Trimming took 2 bases from V and 4 from J, leaving 8 bases between them. Per germline, CDR1 SGHVS and CDR2 FQNEAQ. There are 13 residues in the CDR3.

This clonotype has a handful of counts. V and J are TRBV7-2 and TRBJ1-2; the match to TRBD1 covers 8 bases. This CDR3 contains 16 residues. The germline V gene has CDR1 SGHTA and CDR2 FQGNSA. The trim removed 5 bases at V and 0 bases at J, leaving 8 bases unmatched. CDR3 loop: CASSQGGTGSNYGYTF. In nucleotides, the CDR3 is TGTGCCAGCAGCCAAGGCGGGACAGGATCTAACTATGGCTACACCTTC.